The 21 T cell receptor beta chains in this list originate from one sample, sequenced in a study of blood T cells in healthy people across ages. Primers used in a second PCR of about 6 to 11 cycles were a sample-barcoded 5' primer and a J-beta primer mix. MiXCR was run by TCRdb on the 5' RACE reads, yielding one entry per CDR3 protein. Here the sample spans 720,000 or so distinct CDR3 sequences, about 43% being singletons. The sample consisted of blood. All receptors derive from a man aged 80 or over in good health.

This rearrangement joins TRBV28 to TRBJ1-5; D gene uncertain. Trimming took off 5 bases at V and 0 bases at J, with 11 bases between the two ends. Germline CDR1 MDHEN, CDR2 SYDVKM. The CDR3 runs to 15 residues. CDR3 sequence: CASSTTDYSNQPQHF. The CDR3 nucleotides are TGTGCCAGCAGTACGACGGATTATAGCAATCAGCCCCAGCATTTT.

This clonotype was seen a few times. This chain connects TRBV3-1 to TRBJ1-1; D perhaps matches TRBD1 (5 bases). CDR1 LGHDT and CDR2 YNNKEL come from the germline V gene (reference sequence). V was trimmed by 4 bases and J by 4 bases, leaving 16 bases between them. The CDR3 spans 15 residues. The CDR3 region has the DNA TGTGCCAGCAGCCGATCAGACAGAGCAGGCACTGAAGCTTTCTTT. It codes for CASSRSDRAGTEAFF. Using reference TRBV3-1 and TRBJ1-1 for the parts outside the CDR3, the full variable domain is DTAVSQTPKYLVTQMGNDKSIKCEQNLGHDTMYWYKQDSKKFLKIMFSYNNKELIINETVPNRFSPKSPDKAHLNLHINSLELGDSAVYFCASSRSDRAGTEAFFGQGTRLTVV.

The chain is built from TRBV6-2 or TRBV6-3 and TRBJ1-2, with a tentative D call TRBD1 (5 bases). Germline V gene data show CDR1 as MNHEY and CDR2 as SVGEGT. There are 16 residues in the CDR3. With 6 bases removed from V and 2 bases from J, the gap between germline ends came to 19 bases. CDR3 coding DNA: TGTGCCAGCAGACAACCAACAGGCGGCGGGAACTATGGCTACACCTTC. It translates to CASRQPTGGGNYGYTF.

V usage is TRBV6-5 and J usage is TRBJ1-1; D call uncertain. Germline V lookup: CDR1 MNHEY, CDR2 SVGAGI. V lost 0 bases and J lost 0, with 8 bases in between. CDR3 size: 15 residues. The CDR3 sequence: CASSYSLTMNTEAFF. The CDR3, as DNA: TGTGCCAGCAGTTACTCCTTGACAATGAACACTGAAGCTTTCTTT.

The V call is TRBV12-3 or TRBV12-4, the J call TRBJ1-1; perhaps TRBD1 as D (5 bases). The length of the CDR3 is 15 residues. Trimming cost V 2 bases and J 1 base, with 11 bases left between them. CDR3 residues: CASSLIMGQNTEAFF. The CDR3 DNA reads TGTGCCAGCAGTTTAATTATGGGGCAGAACACTGAAGCTTTCTTT.

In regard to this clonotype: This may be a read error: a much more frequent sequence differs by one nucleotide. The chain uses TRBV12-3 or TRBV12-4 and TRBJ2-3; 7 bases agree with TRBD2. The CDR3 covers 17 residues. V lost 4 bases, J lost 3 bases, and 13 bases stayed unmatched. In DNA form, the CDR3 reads TGTGCCAGCAGTTCGACCAGGACTAGAGCGATGACAGATACGCAGTATTTT. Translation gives CASSSTRTRAMTDTQYF.

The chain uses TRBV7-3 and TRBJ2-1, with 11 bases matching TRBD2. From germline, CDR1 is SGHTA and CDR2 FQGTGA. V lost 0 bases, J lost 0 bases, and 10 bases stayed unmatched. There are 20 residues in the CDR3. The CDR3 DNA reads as TGTGCCAGCAGCTTAACGGGGACTAGCGGCTCACCCCGCTCCTACAATGAGCAGTTCTTC. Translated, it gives CASSLTGTSGSPRSYNEQFF.

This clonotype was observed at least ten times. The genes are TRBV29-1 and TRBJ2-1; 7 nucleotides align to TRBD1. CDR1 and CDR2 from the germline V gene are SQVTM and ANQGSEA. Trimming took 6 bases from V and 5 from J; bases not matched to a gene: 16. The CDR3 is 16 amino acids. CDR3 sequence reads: CSVLHGYRGLDNEQFF. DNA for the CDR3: TGCAGCGTCCTCCATGGCTACAGGGGTTTGGACAATGAGCAGTTCTTC.

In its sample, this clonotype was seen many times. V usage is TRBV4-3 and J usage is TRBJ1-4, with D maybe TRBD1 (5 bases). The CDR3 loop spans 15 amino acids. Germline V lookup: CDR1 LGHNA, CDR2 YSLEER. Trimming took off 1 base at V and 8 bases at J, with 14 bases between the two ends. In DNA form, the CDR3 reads TGCGCCAGCAGCCAAGTCCGGCAGGGAGCGGAAAAACTGTTTTTT. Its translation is CASSQVRQGAEKLFF.

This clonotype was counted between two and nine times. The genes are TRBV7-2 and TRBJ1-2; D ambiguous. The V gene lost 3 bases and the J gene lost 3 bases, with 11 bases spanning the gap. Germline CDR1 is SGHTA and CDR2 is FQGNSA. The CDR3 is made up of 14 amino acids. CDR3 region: CASSFSLDDYGYTF. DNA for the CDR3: TGTGCCAGCAGCTTTTCCCTGGACGACTATGGCTACACCTTC.

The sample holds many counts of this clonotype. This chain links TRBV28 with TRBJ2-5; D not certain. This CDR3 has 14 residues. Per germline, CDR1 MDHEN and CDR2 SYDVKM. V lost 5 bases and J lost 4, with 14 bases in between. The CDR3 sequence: CASSPDKAPETQYF. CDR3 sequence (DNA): TGTGCCAGCAGTCCCGACAAGGCTCCAGAGACCCAGTACTTC.

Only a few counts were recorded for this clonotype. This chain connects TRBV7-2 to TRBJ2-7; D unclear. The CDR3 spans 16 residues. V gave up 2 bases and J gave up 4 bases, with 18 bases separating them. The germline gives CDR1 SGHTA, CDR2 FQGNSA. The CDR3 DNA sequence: TGTGCCAGCAGCTTACGATGGGGTCAGAGGCTTTACGAGCAGTACTTC. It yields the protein CASSLRWGQRLYEQYF.

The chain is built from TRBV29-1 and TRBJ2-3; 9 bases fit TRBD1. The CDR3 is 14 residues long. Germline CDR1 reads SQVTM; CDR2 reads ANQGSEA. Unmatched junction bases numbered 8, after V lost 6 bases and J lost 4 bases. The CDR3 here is CSVVPGQGADTQYF. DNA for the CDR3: TGCAGCGTCGTCCCGGGACAGGGAGCAGATACGCAGTATTTT.

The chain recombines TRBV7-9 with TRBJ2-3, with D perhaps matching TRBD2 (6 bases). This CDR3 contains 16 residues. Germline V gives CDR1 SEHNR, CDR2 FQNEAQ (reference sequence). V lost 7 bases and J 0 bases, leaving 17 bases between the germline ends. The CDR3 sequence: CASTLTGGTSTDTQYF. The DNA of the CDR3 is TGTGCCAGCACTCTCACCGGCGGGACTAGCACAGATACGCAGTATTTT.

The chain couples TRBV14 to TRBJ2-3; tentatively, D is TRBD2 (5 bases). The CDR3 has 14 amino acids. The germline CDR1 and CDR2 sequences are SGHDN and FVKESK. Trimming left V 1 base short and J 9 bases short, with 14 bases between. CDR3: CASSQGSRRGTQYF. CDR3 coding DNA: TGTGCCAGCAGCCAAGGAAGTCGGCGCGGGACGCAGTATTTT.

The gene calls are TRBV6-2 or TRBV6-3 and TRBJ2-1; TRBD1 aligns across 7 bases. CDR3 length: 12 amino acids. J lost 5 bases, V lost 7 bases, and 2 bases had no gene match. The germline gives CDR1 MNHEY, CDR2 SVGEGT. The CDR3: CASNRGNNEQFF. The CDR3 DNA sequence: TGTGCCAGCAACAGGGGAAACAATGAGCAGTTCTTC.

The CDR3 sequence is CASSLIGGASPYGYTF. CDR3 nucleotide sequence: TGTGCCAGCAGTTTAATTGGGGGGGCTTCCCCTTATGGCTACACCTTC. This chain connects TRBV28 to TRBJ1-2; D perhaps matches TRBD1 (6 bases). The CDR3 runs 16 residues. Deletions cut 2 bases from V and 5 bases from J, with 18 bases between. Germline CDR1 and CDR2: MDHEN and SYDVKM.

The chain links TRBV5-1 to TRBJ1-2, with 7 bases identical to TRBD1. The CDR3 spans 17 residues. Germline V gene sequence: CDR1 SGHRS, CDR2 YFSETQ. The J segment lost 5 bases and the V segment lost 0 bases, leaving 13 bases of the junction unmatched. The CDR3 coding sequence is TGCGCCAGCAGCTTGGGCGGGACAGATGACCTTCGGTATGGCTACACCTTC. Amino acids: CASSLGGTDDLRYGYTF.

CDR3: CASSSAPMISYNEQFF. The DNA of the CDR3 is TGTGCCAGCAGCTCCGCCCCCATGATCTCCTACAATGAGCAGTTCTTC. This sequence joins TRBV7-2 and TRBJ2-1; D gene ambiguous. This CDR3 is built from 16 residues. CDR1 is SGHTA, CDR2 FQGNSA, per germline. V lost 4 bases and J lost 0, with 13 bases in between. The full variable domain, its missing parts supplied by reference TRBV7-2 and TRBJ2-1, is GAGVSQSPSNKVTEKGKDVELRCDPISGHTALYWYRQSLGQGLEFLIYFQGNSAPDKSGLPSDRFSAERTGGSVSTLTIQRTQQEDSAVYLCASSSAPMISYNEQFFGPGTRLTVL.

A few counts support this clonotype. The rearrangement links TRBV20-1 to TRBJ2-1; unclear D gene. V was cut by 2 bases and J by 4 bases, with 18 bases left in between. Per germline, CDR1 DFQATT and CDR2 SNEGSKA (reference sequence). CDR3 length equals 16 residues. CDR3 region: CSARYAERFSYNEQFF. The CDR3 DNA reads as TGCAGTGCTAGATATGCTGAGAGGTTCTCGTACAATGAGCAGTTCTTC.

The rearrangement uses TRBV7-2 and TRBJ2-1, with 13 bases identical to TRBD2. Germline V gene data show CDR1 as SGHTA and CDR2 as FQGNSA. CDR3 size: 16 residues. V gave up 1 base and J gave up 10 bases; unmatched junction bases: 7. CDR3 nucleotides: TGTGCCAGCAGCTTAGAGGGGACTAGCGGGGCTCAGGAGCAGTTCTTC. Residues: CASSLEGTSGAQEQFF.